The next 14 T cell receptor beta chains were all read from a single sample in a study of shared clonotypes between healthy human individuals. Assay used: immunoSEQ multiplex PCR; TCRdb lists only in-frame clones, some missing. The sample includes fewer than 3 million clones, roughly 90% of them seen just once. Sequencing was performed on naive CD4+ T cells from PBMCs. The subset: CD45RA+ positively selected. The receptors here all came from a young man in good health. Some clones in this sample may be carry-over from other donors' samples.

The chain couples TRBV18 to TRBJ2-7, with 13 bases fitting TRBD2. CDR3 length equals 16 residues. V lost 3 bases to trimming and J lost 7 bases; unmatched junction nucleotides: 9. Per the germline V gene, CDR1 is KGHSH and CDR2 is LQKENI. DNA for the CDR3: TGTGCCAGCTCACCCGGACTAGCGGGAGTTGCGGATGAGCAGTACTTC. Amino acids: CASSPGLAGVADEQYF.

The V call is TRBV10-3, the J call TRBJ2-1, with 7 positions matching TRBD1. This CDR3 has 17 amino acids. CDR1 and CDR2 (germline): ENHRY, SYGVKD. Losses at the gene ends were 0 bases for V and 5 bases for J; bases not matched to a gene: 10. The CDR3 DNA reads TGTGCCATCAGTGAGTCTGAAACAGGGGTCTACCACAATGAGCAGTTCTTC. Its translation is CAISESETGVYHNEQFF.

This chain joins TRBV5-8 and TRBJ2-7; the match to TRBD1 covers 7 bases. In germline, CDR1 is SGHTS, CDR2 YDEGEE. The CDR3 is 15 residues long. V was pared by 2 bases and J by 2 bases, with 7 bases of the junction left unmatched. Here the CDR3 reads CASSFTGTVTYEQYF. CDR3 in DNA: TGTGCCAGCAGCTTTACAGGGACAGTTACCTACGAGCAGTACTTC.

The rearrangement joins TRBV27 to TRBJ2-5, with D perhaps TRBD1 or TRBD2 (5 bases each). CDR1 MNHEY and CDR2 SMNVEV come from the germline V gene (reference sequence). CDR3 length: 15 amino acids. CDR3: CPMGVDSALGETQYF. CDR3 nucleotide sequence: TGTCCGATGGGGGTCGATTCCGCACTAGGAGAGACCCAGTACTTC.

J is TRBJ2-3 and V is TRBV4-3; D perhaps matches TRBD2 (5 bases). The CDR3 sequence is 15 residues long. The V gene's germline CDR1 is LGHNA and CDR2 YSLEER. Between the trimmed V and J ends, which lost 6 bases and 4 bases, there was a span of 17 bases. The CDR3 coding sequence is TGCGCCAGCAGGTCAGGCAGCGCCGGGGCAGATACGCAGTATTTT. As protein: CASRSGSAGADTQYF.

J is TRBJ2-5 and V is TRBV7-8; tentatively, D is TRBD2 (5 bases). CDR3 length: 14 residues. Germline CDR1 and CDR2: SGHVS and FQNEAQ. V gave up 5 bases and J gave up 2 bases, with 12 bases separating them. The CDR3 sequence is CASSLVSGQETQYF. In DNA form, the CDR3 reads TGTGCCAGCAGCCTCGTGAGCGGACAAGAGACCCAGTACTTC.

CDR3 sequence reads: CASNDRGPHEQYF. Written as DNA, the CDR3 is TGTGCCAGCAACGATAGGGGGCCCCACGAGCAGTACTTC. This chain links TRBV28 with TRBJ2-7, with 7 bases aligning to TRBD1. The V gene end was trimmed by 7 bases and the J gene end by 5 bases; junction bases not matched to a gene: 8. The CDR3 is made up of 13 amino acids. Looked up from germline, CDR1 is MDHEN and CDR2 is SYDVKM.

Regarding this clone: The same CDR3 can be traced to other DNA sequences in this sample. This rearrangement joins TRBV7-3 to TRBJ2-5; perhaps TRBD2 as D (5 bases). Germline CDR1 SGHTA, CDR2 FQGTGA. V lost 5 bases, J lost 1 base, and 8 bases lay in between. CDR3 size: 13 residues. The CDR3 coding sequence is TGTGCCAGCAGCCGCGGGTCCCAAGAGACCCAGTACTTC. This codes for CASSRGSQETQYF.

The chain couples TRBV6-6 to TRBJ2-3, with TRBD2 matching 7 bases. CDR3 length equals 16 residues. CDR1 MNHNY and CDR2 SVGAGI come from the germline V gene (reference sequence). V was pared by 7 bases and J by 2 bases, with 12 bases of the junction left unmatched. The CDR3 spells CASTLGRAISTDTQYF. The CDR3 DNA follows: TGTGCCAGCACCCTTGGGAGGGCCATTTCCACAGATACGCAGTATTTT.

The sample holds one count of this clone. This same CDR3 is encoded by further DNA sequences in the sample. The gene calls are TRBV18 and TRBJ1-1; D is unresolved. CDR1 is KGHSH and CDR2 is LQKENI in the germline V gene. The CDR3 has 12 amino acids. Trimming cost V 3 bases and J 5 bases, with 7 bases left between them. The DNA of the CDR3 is TGTGCCAGCTCACCTCCCGGGACTGAAGCTTTCTTT. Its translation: CASSPPGTEAFF.

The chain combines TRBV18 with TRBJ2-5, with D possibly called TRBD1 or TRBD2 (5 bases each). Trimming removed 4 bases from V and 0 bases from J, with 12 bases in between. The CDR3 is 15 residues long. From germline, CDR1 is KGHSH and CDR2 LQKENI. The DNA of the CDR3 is TGTGCCAGCTCACGGTCGACGGGGCACCAAGAGACCCAGTACTTC. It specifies CASSRSTGHQETQYF.

CDR3 in amino acids: CASSSTREFRNTIYF. The CDR3 bases are TGTGCCAGCAGCTCAACCAGGGAATTTCGAAACACCATATATTTT. The genes are TRBV13 and TRBJ1-3; maybe TRBD1 (5 bases). Germline CDR1 is PRHDT and CDR2 is FYEKMQ (reference sequence). CDR3 length equals 15 residues. V lost 4 bases and J lost 5, with 15 bases in between.

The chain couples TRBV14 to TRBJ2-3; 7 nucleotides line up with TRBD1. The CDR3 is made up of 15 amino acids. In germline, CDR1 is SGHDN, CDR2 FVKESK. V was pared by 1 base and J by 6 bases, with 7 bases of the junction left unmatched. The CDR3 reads CASSQAVGGLDTQYF. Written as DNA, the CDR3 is TGTGCCAGCAGCCAAGCGGTAGGGGGCCTGGATACGCAGTATTTT.

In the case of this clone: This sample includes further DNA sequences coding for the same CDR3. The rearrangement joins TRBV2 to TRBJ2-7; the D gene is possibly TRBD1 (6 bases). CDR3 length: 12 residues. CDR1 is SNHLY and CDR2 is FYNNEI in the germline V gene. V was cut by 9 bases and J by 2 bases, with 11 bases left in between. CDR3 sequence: CASGGQTYEQYF. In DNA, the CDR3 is TGTGCCAGTGGGGGACAAACCTACGAGCAGTACTTC.